This T cell receptor (beta chain) was recorded in a study of shared clonotypes between healthy human individuals. On the study more broadly: Each donor had three CD4 naive, three CD4 memory, two CD8 naive and one CD8 memory plate.

In the study's own analysis: Without quality scores, immunoSEQ junctional reads could not be filtered like full-length reads. Here immunoSEQ multiplex PCR was the method, and the copy in TCRdb shows in-frame clones only, minus some. Clonal size and the V and J genes are those of that table, whereas D and trimming came from the DNA. The sample lists a few million clones, 85% to 95% seen once, with about 0.39% in the top ten. Study-wide points: Naive subsets generally had larger estimated richness than memory subsets.

Germline V gene lookup returns CDR1 MNHEY and CDR2 SMNVEV (reference sequence). The CDR3 sequence is 18 residues long. The V segment lost 5 bases and the J segment 0 bases; nucleotides outside the gene matches: 9. Everyone who donated was a Caucasian adult who lived in Nashville, Tennessee. Of note for this clone: Its antigen remains unidentified.

The source of this sequence is a man aged 18 to 29 in good health. Some clones in this sample may be carry-over from other donors' samples. V is TRBV27 and J is TRBJ2-6; TRBD1 matches 8 bases. The specimen sequenced was naive CD4+ T cells from PBMCs. Subset specified: CD45RA+ positively selected. As DNA, the CDR3 is TGTGCCAGCAGTCGACGGGACAGGTCGAGCTCTGGGGCCAACGTCCTGACTTTC. Translation gives CASSRRDRSSSGANVLTF. The entire variable domain, with the rest obtained from reference TRBV27 and TRBJ2-6, is as follows: EAQVTQNPRYLITVTGKKLTVTCSQNMNHEYMSWYRQDPGLGLRQIYYSMNVEVTDKGDVPEGYKVSRKEKRNFPLILESPSPNQTSLYFCASSRRDRSSSGANVLTFGAGSRLTVL.